This T cell receptor (beta chain) comes out of a study of low-dose radiotherapy and immunotherapy resistance in tumors. Time point: after trial treatment. Treatment of the sample: LDRT plus nivolumab, ipilimumab, low-dose cyclophosphamide and aspirin (RACIN trial). The donors' treatment consisted of nivolumab, ipilimumab, aspirin, low-dose cyclophosphamide and low-dose radiotherapy. Gene-specific TRAV and TRBV primers were used for first-strand cDNA, covering alpha and beta chains. The TCRs were subjected to amplification over around 19 PCR cycles employing a constant-region primer in conjunction with a V-primer adapter. mRNA, once isolated, was amplified by in vitro transcription. TCRdb independently ran MiXCR on the reads; one entry per CDR3 protein. The table lists about 84,000 distinct CDR3 sequences, less than 20% of them singletons. This clonotype was seen ten or more times. The CDR3 covers 15 residues. CDR1 is SGHVS, CDR2 FQNEAQ, per germline. The V gene end was trimmed by 6 bases and the J gene end by 6 bases; junction bases not matched to a gene: 10.

V and J are TRBV7-8 and TRBJ2-2, with 7 nucleotides matching TRBD2. The material sequenced was PBMCs, taken after low-dose radiotherapy plus immunotherapy. The clonotype was recovered from a male donor with prostate cancer. CDR3: CASRAGREPPGELFF. The CDR3, as DNA: TGTGCCAGCAGGGCGGGGCGGGAGCCTCCCGGGGAGCTGTTTTTT.